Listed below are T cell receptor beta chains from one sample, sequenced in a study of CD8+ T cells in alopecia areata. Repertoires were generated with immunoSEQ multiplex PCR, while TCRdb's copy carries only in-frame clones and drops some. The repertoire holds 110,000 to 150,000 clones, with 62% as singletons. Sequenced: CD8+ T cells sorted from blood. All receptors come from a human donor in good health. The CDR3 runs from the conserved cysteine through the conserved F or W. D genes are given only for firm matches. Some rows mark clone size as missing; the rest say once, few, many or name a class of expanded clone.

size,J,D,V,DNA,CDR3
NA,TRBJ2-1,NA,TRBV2,TGTGCCAGCAGTGAAGGAGCGCTCCTTAAGACGGATGAGCAGTTCTTC,CASSEGALLKTDEQFF
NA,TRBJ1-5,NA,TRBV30,TGTGCCTGGAGGGAGGCTAGCAATCAGCCCCAGCATTTT,CAWREASNQPQHF
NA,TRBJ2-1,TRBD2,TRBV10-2,TGCGCCAGCAGTGAAGTAGCTGGACTAGCGGGAAAGCTGAGATCCTACAATGAGCAGTTCTTC,CASSEVAGLAGKLRSYNEQFF
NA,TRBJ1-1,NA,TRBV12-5,TGTGCTAGTGGCCTAGGCCGATACACTGAAGCTTTCTTT,CASGLGRYTEAFF
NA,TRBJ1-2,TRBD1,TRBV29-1,TGCAGCGTCCGGACAGGGGGAGAGGTTGGCTATGGCTACACCTTC,CSVRTGGEVGYGYTF
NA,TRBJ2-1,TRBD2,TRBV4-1,TGCGCCAGCAGCCAAGAATCCAGCGGGATCTACAATGAGCAGTTCTTC,CASSQESSGIYNEQFF
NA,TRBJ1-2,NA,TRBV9,TGTGCCAGCAGCGTATCTCACTATGGCTACACCTTC,CASSVSHYGYTF
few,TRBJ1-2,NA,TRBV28,TGTGCCAGCAGCCAGGGGTTCCACTATGGCTACACCTTC,CASSQGFHYGYTF
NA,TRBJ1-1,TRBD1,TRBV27,TGTGCCAGCACTTGGACAGGGCGCATGAACACTGAAGCTTTCTTT,CASTWTGRMNTEAFF
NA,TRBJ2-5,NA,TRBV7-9,TGTGCCAGCAGCTTAGAGGGGGGGCAGAACCAAGAGACCCAGTACTTC,CASSLEGGQNQETQYF
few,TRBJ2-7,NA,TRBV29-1,TGCAGCGTTGAACCTTACGGACAGCCCGGCGAGCAGTACTTC,CSVEPYGQPGEQYF
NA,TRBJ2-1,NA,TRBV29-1,TGCAGCGTTGAGGGGCGCAATGAGCAGTTCTTC,CSVEGRNEQFF
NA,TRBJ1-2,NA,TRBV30,TGTGCCTGTCTACAGGGATACTATGGCTACACCTTC,CACLQGYYGYTF
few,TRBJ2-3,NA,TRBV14,TGTGCCAGCAGTATCCTAAGCACAGATACGCAGTATTTT,CASSILSTDTQYF
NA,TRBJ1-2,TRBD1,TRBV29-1,TGCAGCGTTGAAGATCTTACTGGACAGGGTGACTATGGCTACACCTTC,CSVEDLTGQGDYGYTF
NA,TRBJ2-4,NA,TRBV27,TGTGCCAGCAGCCCGACAGGAAACATTCAGTACTTC,CASSPTGNIQYF